The sequence of this TCR beta chain was determined in a study of blood T cell repertoires in COVID-19. Under the authors' procedure: Amplification of reference gene primers was used by the study to estimate nucleated cell counts. Assay used: immunoSEQ multiplex PCR; TCRdb lists only in-frame clones, some missing. The DNA was the basis for D and trimming; V, J and clone size are from that table. This sample has about 140,000 clones; about three quarters occur once, and the top ten carry around 4.8%. The junction had 4 bases not matched to a gene; V was cut back by 6 bases and J by 1 base. Germline values: CDR1 MNHEY, CDR2 SVGAGI. The CDR3 runs to 15 residues.

This chain links TRBV6-5 with TRBJ1-3; 9 bases line up with TRBD1. The clonotype was recovered from a woman older than 75 with active or convalescent COVID-19. Sequencing used peripheral blood. The CDR3 loop reads CASSGTGFSGNTIYF. CDR3 coding DNA: TGTGCCAGCAGCGGGACAGGGTTTTCTGGAAACACCATATATTTT.